Listed here is a single T cell receptor (beta chain). As yet, its antigen is unknown. These data belong to a study of OX40 agonist ivuxolimab in advanced cancers. Turning to the study itself: Three patients got partial responses; one had hepatocellular carcinoma and two had cutaneous melanoma.

Overall study findings and caveats: It was also the case that some nonresponders had low normalized T-cell clonal expansion. Both CD4+ and CD8+ T cell populations in blood had undergone clonal expansion by week 6 at 0.1 to 3.0 mg/kg.

Assay used: immunoSEQ multiplex PCR; TCRdb lists only in-frame clones, some missing. The repertoire holds about 130,000 clones, about nine tenths seen once, with about 1% in the top ten. Any history of autoimmune disease or systemic immunosuppression disqualified patients. Trimming shortened V by 3 bases and J by 5 bases, and 10 bases separated the two germline ends. The CDR3 totals 13 residues. Germline V gene lookup returns CDR1 ENHRY and CDR2 SYGVKD. The receptor was derived from an adult with an advanced solid tumor such as melanoma, head and neck, liver or kidney cancer. The sample here was CD4+ or CD8+ T cells sorted from blood, taken in a trial of the OX40 agonist ivuxolimab. The chain combines TRBV10-3 with TRBJ1-1; unclear D gene. This CDR3 reads CAISDTTSTEAFF. The CDR3 DNA is TGTGCCATCAGTGATACGACATCTACTGAAGCTTTCTTT.